This T cell receptor beta chain was recorded in a study of T cell responses to AZD1222 COVID-19 vaccine. Study details: Pooled samples include second doses given at about 4 or 12 weeks.

V was pared by 0 bases and J by 5 bases, with 9 bases of the junction left unmatched. Germline V gene lookup returns CDR1 ENHRY and CDR2 SYGVKD. The CDR3 sequence is 17 residues long. About this clone: Its antigen is not known.

Some clones are missing from TCRdb's copy, which holds only in-frame ones; the method was immunoSEQ multiplex PCR. The sample lists some 100,000 clones; around nine tenths were seen once. Study observations and caveats: Increased Spike-specific TCR breadth and depth were observed after two AZD1222 doses. A reported finding is that nearly half of spike-specific TCRs target unmutated variant regions.

The origin of this receptor is an adult in good health. Sequenced material: peripheral blood, taken on day 0 of AZD1222 vaccination. The gene calls are TRBV10-3 and TRBJ1-5; TRBD1 agrees at 8 bases. The CDR3 coding sequence is TGTGCCATCAGTGAGTCTAATTCAGGGGGCAACTATCAGCCCCAGCATTTT. Amino acids: CAISESNSGGNYQPQHF.